Following are 24 T cell receptor beta chains from one sample sequenced in a study of T-cell memory formation after mild COVID-19. Each CDR3 protein is one row after TCRdb ran MiXCR on the 5' RACE reads. The top ten hold around 23% of the sample, which has under 300,000 distinct CDR3 sequences, over 8.5% seen once. The sequencing input was PBMCs or a T cell subset sorted from them (not recorded which). The origin of the receptors is a man younger than 35 who had mild COVID-19 (a few samples of this study predate the infection). Cell type and time point are not known.

V and J are TRBV12-2 and TRBJ2-4; the DNA was not compared with TRBD1, the D call given in the table. TRBV12-2 is deemed a pseudogene. This CDR3 has 21 amino acids. In nucleotides, the CDR3 is TGTGCAAGTCGCTTAGGGGGACAGGGGCCGCTGTACCATCTAGCCAAAAACATTCAGTACTTC. It is translated as CASRLGGQGPLYHLAKNIQYF.

This chain links TRBV10-3 with TRBJ1-5, with 7 bases matching TRBD1. The CDR3 is 13 residues long. In germline, CDR1 is ENHRY, CDR2 SYGVKD. The junction had 5 bases not matched to a gene; V was cut back by 6 bases and J by 6 bases. The CDR3 nucleotides read TGTGCCATCAGGGGGACAGTTTCTCAGCCCCAGCATTTT. It encodes CAIRGTVSQPQHF.

As for this clonotype: The junction does not match germline at one end; this may be a read error. The J gene is TRBJ1-6, the V gene TRBV5-5; 7 bases agree with TRBD1. This CDR3 has 17 residues. Germline V gene sequence: CDR1 SGHKS, CDR2 YYEKEE (reference sequence). The CDR3 is CASTLGISGGVDSPLHF. CDR3 sequence (DNA): TGTGCCAGCACCTTGGGGATCTCAGGGGGAGTGGATTCACCCCTCCACTTT. Full variable domain (rest looked up from reference TRBV5-5 and TRBJ1-6): DAGVTQSPTHLIKTRGQQVTLRCSPISGHKSVSWYQQVLGQGPQFIFQYYEKEERGRGNFPDRFSARQFPNYSSELNVNALLLGDSALYLCASTLGISGGVDSPLHFGNGTRLTVT.

V and J are TRBV6-6 and TRBJ1-2; a weak D match, TRBD1 (5 bases). CDR1 MNHNY and CDR2 SVGAGI come from the germline V gene (reference sequence). Trimming removed 7 bases from V and 3 bases from J, with 15 bases in between. The CDR3 runs to 14 residues. The CDR3 nucleotides read TGTGCCAGCAACCAGGAGGGGAGGGACTATGGCTACACCTTC. Its protein is CASNQEGRDYGYTF.

The chain has TRBV20-1 and TRBJ2-7, with D perhaps given as TRBD1 or TRBD2 (7 bases each). The CDR3 runs to 14 residues. The germline gives CDR1 DFQATT, CDR2 SNEGSKA (reference sequence). Trimming stripped 3 bases from V and 3 bases from J, with 15 bases between. The CDR3 sequence is CSASPTGRGYEQYF. CDR3 sequence (DNA): TGCAGTGCTAGCCCGACAGGGAGGGGCTACGAGCAGTACTTC.

This clonotype was detected only a few times. The chain is built from TRBV7-8 and TRBJ1-4; TRBD1 matches at 8 bases. This CDR3 comprises 16 residues. V shed 3 bases, J shed 8 bases, and the junction held 11 bases outside the gene matches. Germline V gene data show CDR1 as SGHVS and CDR2 as FQNEAQ. The CDR3 spells CASSLGSGGAREKLFF. CDR3 DNA: TGTGCCAGCAGCTTGGGGTCAGGGGGCGCGCGGGAAAAACTGTTTTTT.

This clonotype has a handful of counts. The chain has TRBV5-1 and TRBJ1-1; D is ambiguous. CDR3 length: 16 amino acids. Trimming removed 3 bases from V and 1 base from J, with 16 bases in between. Germline V gene sequence: CDR1 SGHRS, CDR2 YFSETQ. CDR3 amino acids: CASSYRATSRNTEAFF. The CDR3 DNA reads as TGCGCCAGCAGCTACCGGGCCACTAGTAGGAACACTGAAGCTTTCTTT.

Only a few counts were recorded for this clonotype. The chain uses TRBV7-9 and TRBJ1-3; D is unclear. V lost 5 bases to trimming and J lost 2 bases, with 13 bases between them. CDR1 and CDR2 (germline): SEHNR, FQNEAQ (reference sequence). The CDR3 spans 15 residues. In DNA, the CDR3 is TGTGCCAGCAGCCGCGGGGTTTCGGCTGGAAACACCATATATTTT. Protein product: CASSRGVSAGNTIYF.

Many counts were recorded for this clonotype. J is TRBJ2-6 and V is TRBV19; D may be TRBD1 (5 bases). The CDR3 spans 16 residues. Germline CDR1 reads LNHDA; CDR2 reads SQIVND (reference sequence). Trimming cost V 6 bases and J 4 bases, with 16 bases left between them. Here the CDR3 DNA reads TGTGCCAGTAGCGCACAGGTTCTGGGAGGGGCCAACGTCCTGACTTTC. Amino acid sequence: CASSAQVLGGANVLTF.

The chain recombines TRBV12-3 or TRBV12-4 with TRBJ2-2; 8 bases agree with TRBD1. The CDR3 length is 15 residues. V dropped 6 bases and J dropped 6; count of bases not matched to a gene: 9. The CDR3 DNA is TGTGCCAGCAGGGAAGGACAGGGCCCAGCCGGGGAGCTGTTTTTT. As protein: CASREGQGPAGELFF.

This clonotype was detected ten times or more. V is TRBV4-1 and J is TRBJ1-1, with no clear D. V was clipped by 1 base and J by 1 base, with 4 bases between them. The CDR3 sequence is 13 residues long. Per the germline V gene, CDR1 is MGHRA and CDR2 is YSYEKL. The DNA of the CDR3 is TGCGCCAGCAGCCAAGGAGGGAACACTGAAGCTTTCTTT. This translates into CASSQGGNTEAFF.

This clonotype was detected only a few times. The J gene is TRBJ1-4, the V gene TRBV20-1, with 10 positions matching TRBD1. This CDR3 region has 14 residues. Germline trimming cut 6 bases from V and 6 bases from J; bases unmatched to any gene: 7. Germline loops: CDR1 DFQATT, CDR2 SNEGSKA (reference sequence). The DNA of the CDR3 is TGCAGTGCCGCGACAGGGGGCTTCTATGAAAAACTGTTTTTT. This sequence encodes CSAATGGFYEKLFF.

CDR3 nucleotides: TGTGCCAGCAGCGGAGTGGGGTACGAGCAGTACTTC. This codes for CASSGVGYEQYF. The rearrangement uses TRBV25-1 and TRBJ2-7, with D unclear. This CDR3 has 12 residues. V gave up 6 bases and J gave up 4 bases, with 10 bases separating them. From germline, CDR1 is MGHDK and CDR2 SYGVNS.

This clonotype has only a few counts. The chain is built from TRBV2 and TRBJ1-1; D remains unclear. The CDR3 has 11 amino acids. The germline V and J ends were trimmed by 7 bases and 7 bases, with 10 bases remaining between them. Per germline, CDR1 SNHLY and CDR2 FYNNEI. CDR3 region: CASTPWGEAFF. In DNA form, the CDR3 reads TGTGCCAGCACGCCTTGGGGTGAAGCTTTCTTT.

This clonotype has more than one count but fewer than ten. The chain is built from TRBV7-2 and TRBJ1-1; possibly TRBD1 for D (5 bases). V was pared by 1 base and J by 5 bases, with 14 bases between. In germline, CDR1 is SGHTA, CDR2 FQGNSA. The CDR3 runs to 15 residues. The CDR3 DNA reads as TGTGCCAGCAGCTTAGGAGGTCCAGGGTTGACTGAAGCTTTCTTT. Translated, it gives CASSLGGPGLTEAFF.

The V and J genes are TRBV4-1 and TRBJ1-6; D unclear. Trimming cost V 3 bases and J 9 bases, with 9 bases left between them. The CDR3 covers 13 residues. Germline loops: CDR1 MGHRA, CDR2 YSYEKL. DNA for the CDR3: TGCGCCAGCAGCCACCCGGGGAGTTCACCCCTCCACTTT. This translates into CASSHPGSSPLHF.

This clonotype was detected a few times. The V gene is TRBV6-2 or TRBV6-3, the J gene TRBJ1-2, with D hard to call. CDR3 size: 14 residues. Germline V CDR1 and CDR2: MNHEY, SVGEGT. Deletions cut 0 bases from V and 8 bases from J, with 13 bases between. The CDR3 sequence: CASSYSRFLEGYTF. CDR3 nucleotides: TGTGCCAGCAGTTACTCGCGATTTCTGGAGGGCTACACCTTC.

This clonotype came up a few times. This chain joins TRBV6-5 and TRBJ1-5; 7 bases line up with TRBD1. After removal of 6 bases from V and 7 bases from J, the junction contained 9 bases not matched to a gene. Germline V gene lookup returns CDR1 MNHEY and CDR2 SVGAGI. The CDR3 has 14 amino acids. CDR3 loop: CASRSDREGQPQHF. CDR3 coding DNA: TGTGCCAGCAGGTCTGACAGGGAGGGGCAGCCCCAGCATTTT.

This clonotype was detected only a few times. The V and J genes are TRBV12-3 or TRBV12-4 and TRBJ2-2, with 9 bases aligning to TRBD2. There are 15 residues in the CDR3. Trimming removed 5 bases from V and 6 bases from J; junction bases left unmatched: 7. The CDR3 spells CASSPAGLAAGELFF. As DNA, the CDR3 is TGTGCCAGCAGTCCTGCGGGACTAGCTGCCGGGGAGCTGTTTTTT.

The chain links TRBV20-1 to TRBJ2-1, with 13 bases lining up with TRBD2. Germline V gene lookup returns CDR1 DFQATT and CDR2 SNEGSKA (reference sequence). CDR3 length: 15 amino acids. V gave up 3 bases and J gave up 4 bases; unmatched junction bases: 3. The CDR3, as DNA: TGCAGTGCTAGCGCGGGACTAGCGGGGTACAATGAGCAGTTCTTC. Translating it yields CSASAGLAGYNEQFF.

V and J are TRBV20-1 and TRBJ1-2; 9 bases agree with TRBD1. Losses at the gene ends were 0 bases for V and 12 bases for J; bases not matched to a gene: 8. Per germline, CDR1 DFQATT and CDR2 SNEGSKA (reference sequence). The CDR3 covers 13 residues. CDR3 in DNA: TGCAGTGCTAGAGAGCCGGGACAGGGTTTGCACACCTTC. This translates into CSAREPGQGLHTF.

This clonotype was seen at least ten times. This chain joins TRBV4-2 and TRBJ2-6; D not certain. The length of the CDR3 is 14 residues. V lost 1 base, J lost 2 bases, and 3 bases lay in between. CDR1 is LGHNA, CDR2 YNFKEQ, per germline. The CDR3 nucleotides are TGTGCCAGCAGCCAAGGACCTGGGGCCAACGTCCTGACTTTC. This encodes CASSQGPGANVLTF.

This clonotype turned up a few times. The rearrangement links TRBV12-3 or TRBV12-4 to TRBJ2-7, with D unclear. The V end was cut by 3 bases, the J end by 3 bases, with 12 bases between. CDR3 size: 14 residues. The CDR3 DNA follows: TGTGCCAGCAGTTTGTCGGGTGAGTTCTACGAGCAGTACGTC. This sequence encodes CASSLSGEFYEQYV.

This clonotype appeared a few times. This chain connects TRBV5-1 to TRBJ2-5, with D maybe TRBD1 (5 bases). Trimming shortened V by 5 bases and J by 5 bases, and 10 bases separated the two germline ends. CDR1 and CDR2 from the germline V gene are SGHRS and YFSETQ. The CDR3 has 12 residues. The DNA of the CDR3 is TGCGCCAGCAGTGTCCCAGGGGAGACCCAGTACTTC. Its translation: CASSVPGETQYF.